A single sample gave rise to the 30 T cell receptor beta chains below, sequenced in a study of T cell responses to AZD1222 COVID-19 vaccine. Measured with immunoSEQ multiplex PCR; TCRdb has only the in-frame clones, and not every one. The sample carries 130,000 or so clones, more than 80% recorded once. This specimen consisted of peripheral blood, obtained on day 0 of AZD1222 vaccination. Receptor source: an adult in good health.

In nucleotides, the CDR3 is TGTGCCAGCAGTTTATCGCACATTTCCCCATACGAGCAGTACTTC. It translates to CASSLSHISPYEQYF. The rearrangement joins TRBV28 to TRBJ2-7; D gene unclear. The CDR3 loop spans 15 amino acids. V was cut by 1 base and J by 4 bases, with 14 bases left in between. Per the germline V gene, CDR1 is MDHEN and CDR2 is SYDVKM.

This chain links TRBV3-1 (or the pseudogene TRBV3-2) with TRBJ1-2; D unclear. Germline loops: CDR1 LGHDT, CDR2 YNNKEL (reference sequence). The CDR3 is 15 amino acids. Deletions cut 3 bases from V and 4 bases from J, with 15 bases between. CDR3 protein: CASSHPPEWSYGYTF. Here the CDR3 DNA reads TGTGCCAGCAGCCACCCCCCTGAATGGAGCTATGGCTACACCTTC.

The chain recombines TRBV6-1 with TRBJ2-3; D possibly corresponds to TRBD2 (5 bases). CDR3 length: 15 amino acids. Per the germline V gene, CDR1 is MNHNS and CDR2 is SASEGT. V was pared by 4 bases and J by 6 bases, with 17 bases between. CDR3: CASSGGKSYTDTQYF. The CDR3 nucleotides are TGTGCCAGCAGTGGAGGGAAGTCCTACACGGATACGCAGTATTTT.

For the CDR3, the DNA is TGTGCCAGCAGCCAGGGACTCCGGACAAAGGAGACCCAGTACTTC. It encodes CASSQGLRTKETQYF. The chain uses TRBV4-2 and TRBJ2-5; D is possibly TRBD2 (6 bases). Germline CDR1 reads LGHNA; CDR2 reads YNFKEQ. V lost 3 bases, J lost 5 bases, and 16 bases lay in between. This CDR3 region has 15 residues.

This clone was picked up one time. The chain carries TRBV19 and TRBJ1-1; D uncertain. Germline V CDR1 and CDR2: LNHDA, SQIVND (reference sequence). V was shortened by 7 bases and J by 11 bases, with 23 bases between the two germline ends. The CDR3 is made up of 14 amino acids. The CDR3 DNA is TGTGCCAGTACACCACCAAGGGCTCGGGAGATGGCTTTCTTT. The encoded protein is CASTPPRAREMAFF.

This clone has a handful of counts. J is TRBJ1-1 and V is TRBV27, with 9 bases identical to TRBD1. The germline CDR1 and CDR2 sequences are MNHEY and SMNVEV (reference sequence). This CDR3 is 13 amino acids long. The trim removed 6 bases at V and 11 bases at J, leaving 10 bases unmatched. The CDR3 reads CASSWTGDVAAFF. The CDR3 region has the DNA TGTGCCAGCAGCTGGACAGGGGACGTAGCGGCTTTCTTT.

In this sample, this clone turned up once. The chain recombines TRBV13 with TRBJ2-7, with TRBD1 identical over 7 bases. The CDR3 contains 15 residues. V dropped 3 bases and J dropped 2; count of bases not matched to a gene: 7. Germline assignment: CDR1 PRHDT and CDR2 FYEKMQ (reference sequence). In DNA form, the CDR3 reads TGTGCCAGCAGCTTCAAGCAGGGGGATCCCTACGAGCAGTACTTC. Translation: CASSFKQGDPYEQYF.

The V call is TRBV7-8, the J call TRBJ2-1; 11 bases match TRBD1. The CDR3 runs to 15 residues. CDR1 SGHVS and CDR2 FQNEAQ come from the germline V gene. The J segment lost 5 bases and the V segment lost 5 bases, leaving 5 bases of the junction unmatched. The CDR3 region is CASSRGTGGDNEQFF. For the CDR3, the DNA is TGTGCCAGCAGCCGAGGGACAGGGGGGGACAATGAGCAGTTCTTC.

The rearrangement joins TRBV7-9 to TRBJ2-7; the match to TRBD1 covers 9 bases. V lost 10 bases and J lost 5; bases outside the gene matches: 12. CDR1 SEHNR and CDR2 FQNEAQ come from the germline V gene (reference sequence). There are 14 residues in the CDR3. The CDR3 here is CAITGQGRGDEQYF. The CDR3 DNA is TGTGCCATCACAGGACAGGGGCGTGGGGACGAGCAGTACTTC.

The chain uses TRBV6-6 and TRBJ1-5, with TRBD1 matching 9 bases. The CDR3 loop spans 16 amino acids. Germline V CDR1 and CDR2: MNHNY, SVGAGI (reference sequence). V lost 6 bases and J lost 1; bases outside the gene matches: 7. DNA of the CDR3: TGTGCCAGCAGGGGGACAGGGCCCGGGAGCAATCAGCCCCAGCATTTT. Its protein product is CASRGTGPGSNQPQHF.

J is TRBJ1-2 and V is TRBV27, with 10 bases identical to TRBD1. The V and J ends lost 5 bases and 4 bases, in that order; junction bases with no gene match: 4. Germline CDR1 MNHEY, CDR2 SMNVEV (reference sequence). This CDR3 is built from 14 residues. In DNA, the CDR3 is TGTGCCAGCAGTCTGACAGGGGGCGGCTATGGCTACACCTTC. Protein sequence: CASSLTGGGYGYTF.

CDR3: CASSSTRTYEQYF. DNA for the CDR3: TGTGCCAGCAGCTCTACGAGGACCTACGAGCAGTACTTC. This chain joins TRBV7-2 and TRBJ2-7; D is uncertain. V lost 4 bases, J lost 2 bases, and 9 bases lay in between. CDR1 is SGHTA and CDR2 is FQGNSA in the germline V gene. This CDR3 spans 13 amino acids. Together with reference TRBV7-2 and TRBJ2-7, the CDR3 gives the full variable domain: GAGVSQSPSNKVTEKGKDVELRCDPISGHTALYWYRQSLGQGLEFLIYFQGNSAPDKSGLPSDRFSAERTGGSVSTLTIQRTQQEDSAVYLCASSSTRTYEQYFGPGTRLTVT.

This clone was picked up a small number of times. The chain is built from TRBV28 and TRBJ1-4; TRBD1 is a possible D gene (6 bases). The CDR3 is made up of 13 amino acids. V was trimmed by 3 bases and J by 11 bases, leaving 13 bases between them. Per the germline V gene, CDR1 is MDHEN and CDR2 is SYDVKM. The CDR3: CASSLTGALKLFF. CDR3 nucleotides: TGTGCCAGCAGTTTGACAGGAGCCCTGAAACTGTTTTTT. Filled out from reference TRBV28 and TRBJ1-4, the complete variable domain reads DVKVTQSSRYLVKRTGEKVFLECVQDMDHENMFWYRQDPGLGLRLIYFSYDVKMKEKGDIPEGYSVSREKKERFSLILESASTNQTSMYLCASSLTGALKLFFGSGTQLSVL.

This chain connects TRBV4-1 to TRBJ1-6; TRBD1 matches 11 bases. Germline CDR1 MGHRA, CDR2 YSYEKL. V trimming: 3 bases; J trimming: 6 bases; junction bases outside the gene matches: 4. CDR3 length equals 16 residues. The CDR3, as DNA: TGCGCCAGCAGCCACGGGACAGGGGGACCTAATTCACCCCTCCACTTT. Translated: CASSHGTGGPNSPLHF.

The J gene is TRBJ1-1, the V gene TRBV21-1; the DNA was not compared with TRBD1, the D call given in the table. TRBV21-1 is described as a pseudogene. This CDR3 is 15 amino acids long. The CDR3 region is CASSTGGTGWTEAFF. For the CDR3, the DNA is TGTGCCAGCAGCACCGGGGGGACAGGTTGGACTGAAGCTTTCTTT.

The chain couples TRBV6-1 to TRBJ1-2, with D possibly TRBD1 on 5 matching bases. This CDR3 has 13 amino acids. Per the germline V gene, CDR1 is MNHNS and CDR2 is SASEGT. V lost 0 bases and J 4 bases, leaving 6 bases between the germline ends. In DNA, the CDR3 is TGTGCCAGCAGTGAAGCCGGGGGCTATGGCTACACCTTC. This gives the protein CASSEAGGYGYTF.

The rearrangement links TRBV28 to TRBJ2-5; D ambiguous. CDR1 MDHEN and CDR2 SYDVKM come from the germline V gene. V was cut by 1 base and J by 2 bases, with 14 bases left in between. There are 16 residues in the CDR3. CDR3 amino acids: CASSLLSYSGQETQYF. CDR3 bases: TGTGCCAGCAGTTTATTATCGTATTCTGGGCAAGAGACCCAGTACTTC.

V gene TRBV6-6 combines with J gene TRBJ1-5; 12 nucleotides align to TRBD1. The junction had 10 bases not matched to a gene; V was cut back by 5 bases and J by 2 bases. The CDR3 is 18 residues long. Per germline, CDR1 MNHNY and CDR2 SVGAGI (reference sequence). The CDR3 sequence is CASSRDRGRRRGNQPQHF. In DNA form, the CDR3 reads TGTGCCAGCAGTCGGGACAGGGGGCGGAGAAGAGGCAATCAGCCCCAGCATTTT.

The CDR3: CASSVDGKETQYF. The DNA for the CDR3 is TGTGCCAGCAGCGTAGATGGGAAAGAGACCCAGTACTTC. This rearrangement joins TRBV9 to TRBJ2-5; D not certain. CDR1 is SGDLS and CDR2 is YYNGEE in the germline V gene. The CDR3 is 13 amino acids. The V end was cut by 0 bases, the J end by 3 bases, with 6 bases between. Combining the CDR3 with reference TRBV9 and TRBJ2-5 gives the whole variable domain DSGVTQTPKHLITATGQRVTLRCSPRSGDLSVYWYQQSLDQGLQFLIQYYNGEERAKGNILERFSAQQFPDLHSELNLSSLELGDSALYFCASSVDGKETQYFGPGTRLLVL.

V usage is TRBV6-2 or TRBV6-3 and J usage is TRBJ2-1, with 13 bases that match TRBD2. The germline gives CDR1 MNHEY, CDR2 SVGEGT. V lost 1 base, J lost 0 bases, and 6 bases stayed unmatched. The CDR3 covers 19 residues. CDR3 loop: CASSYFTSGRAHSYNEQFF. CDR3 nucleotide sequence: TGTGCCAGCAGTTACTTCACTAGCGGGAGGGCCCACTCCTACAATGAGCAGTTCTTC.

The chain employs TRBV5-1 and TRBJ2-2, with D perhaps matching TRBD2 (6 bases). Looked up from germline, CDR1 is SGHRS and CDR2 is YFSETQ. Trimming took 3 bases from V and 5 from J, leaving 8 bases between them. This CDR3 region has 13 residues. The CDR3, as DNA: TGCGCCAGCAGCTCCAGCGGGACCGGGGAGCTGTTTTTT. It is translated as CASSSSGTGELFF.

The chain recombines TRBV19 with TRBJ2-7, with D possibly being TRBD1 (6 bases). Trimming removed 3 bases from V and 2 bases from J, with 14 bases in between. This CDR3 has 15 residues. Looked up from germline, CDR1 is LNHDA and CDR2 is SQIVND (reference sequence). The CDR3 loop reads CASSISRGGPYEQYF. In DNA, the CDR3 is TGTGCCAGTAGTATCTCTCGAGGGGGACCCTACGAGCAGTACTTC.

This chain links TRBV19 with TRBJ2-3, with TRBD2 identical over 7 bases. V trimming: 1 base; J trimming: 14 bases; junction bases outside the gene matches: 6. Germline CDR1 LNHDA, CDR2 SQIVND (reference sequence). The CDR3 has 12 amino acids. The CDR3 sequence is CASSIGGSLRYF. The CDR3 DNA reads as TGTGCCAGTAGTATAGGCGGGAGCCTCCGGTATTTT.

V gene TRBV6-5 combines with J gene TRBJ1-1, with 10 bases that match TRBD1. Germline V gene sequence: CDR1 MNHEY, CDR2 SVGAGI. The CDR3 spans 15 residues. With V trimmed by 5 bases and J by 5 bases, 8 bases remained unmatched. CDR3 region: CASSLHDRGLTEAFF. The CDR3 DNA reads TGTGCCAGCAGTCTACATGACAGGGGGCTTACTGAAGCTTTCTTT.

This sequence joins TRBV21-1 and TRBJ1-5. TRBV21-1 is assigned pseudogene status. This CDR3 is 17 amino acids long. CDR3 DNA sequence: TGTGCCAGCAGCAAGGGGGGGACGGAAGACCTCAATCAGCCCCAGCATTTT. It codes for CASSKGGTEDLNQPQHF.

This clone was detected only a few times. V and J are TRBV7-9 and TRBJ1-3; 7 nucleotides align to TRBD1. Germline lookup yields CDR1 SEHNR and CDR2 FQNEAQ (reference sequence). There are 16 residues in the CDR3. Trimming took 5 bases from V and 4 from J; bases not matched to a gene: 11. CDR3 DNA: TGTGCCAGCAGCACGTCGACAGGGATTGAGGGAAACACCATATATTTT. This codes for CASSTSTGIEGNTIYF.

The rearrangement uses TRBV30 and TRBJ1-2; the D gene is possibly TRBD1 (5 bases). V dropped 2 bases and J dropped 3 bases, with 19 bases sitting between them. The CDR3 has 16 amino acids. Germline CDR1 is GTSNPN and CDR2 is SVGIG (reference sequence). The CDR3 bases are TGTGCCTGGAGTCCTACAGGTCCCTCTGGGGACTATGGCTACACCTTC. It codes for CAWSPTGPSGDYGYTF.

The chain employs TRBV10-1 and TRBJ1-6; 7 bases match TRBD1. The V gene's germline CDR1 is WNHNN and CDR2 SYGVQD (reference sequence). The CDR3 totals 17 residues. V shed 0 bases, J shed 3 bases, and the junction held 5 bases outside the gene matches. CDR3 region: CASSESRDRVYNSPLHF. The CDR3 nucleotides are TGCGCCAGCAGTGAGTCTCGTGACAGGGTCTATAATTCACCCCTCCACTTT.

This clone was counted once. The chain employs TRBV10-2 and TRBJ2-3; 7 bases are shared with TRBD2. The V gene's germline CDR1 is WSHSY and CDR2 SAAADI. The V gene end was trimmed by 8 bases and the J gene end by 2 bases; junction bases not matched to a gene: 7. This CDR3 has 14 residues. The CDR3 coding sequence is TGCGCCAGCGAGGGGCTAGCGGCCACAGATACGCAGTATTTT. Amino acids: CASEGLAATDTQYF.

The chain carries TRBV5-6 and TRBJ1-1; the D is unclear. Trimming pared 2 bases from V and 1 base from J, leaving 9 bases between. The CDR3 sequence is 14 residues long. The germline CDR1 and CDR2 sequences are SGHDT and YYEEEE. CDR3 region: CASSFLQTNTEAFF. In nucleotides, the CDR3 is TGTGCCAGCAGCTTTTTACAGACGAACACTGAAGCTTTCTTT.